The rows below give T cell receptor beta chains drawn from one sample of a study of control samples from healthy donors and cancer patients. The method was immunoSEQ multiplex PCR; TCRdb's version includes in-frame clones alone and lacks a portion of them. This sample carries roughly 81,000 clones, roughly 84% of them seen once, and the ten largest clones take approximately 10%. The sequencing input was PBMCs. All receptors come from a man aged 55 to 70 with head and neck cancer. Each CDR3 is given with its conserved first and last residue. The D gene is left open where the match is weak. Part of the rows lack a size; the others show once, few, many or a class for expanded clones.

clone_size: -
v_call: TRBV2
j_call: TRBJ2-7
d_call: TRBD2
cdr3_nt: TGTGCCAGCAGGAAAGCGGGAGTCGCCTACGAGCAGTACTTC
cdr3_aa: CASRKAGVAYEQYF

clone_size: -
v_call: TRBV5-1
j_call: TRBJ2-1
d_call: -
cdr3_nt: TGCGCCAGCAGCCCAATTACTATGAGCTCCTACAATGAGCAGTTCTTC
cdr3_aa: CASSPITMSSYNEQFF

clone_size: -
v_call: TRBV7-9
j_call: TRBJ2-3
d_call: -
cdr3_nt: TGTGCCAGCAGTTTAGTCTCGGATACGCAGTATTTT
cdr3_aa: CASSLVSDTQYF

clone_size: -
v_call: TRBV10-3
j_call: TRBJ2-3
d_call: TRBD1
cdr3_nt: TGTGCCACGACAGGGGCAGATACGCAGTATTTT
cdr3_aa: CATTGADTQYF

clone_size: -
v_call: TRBV7-9
j_call: TRBJ2-5
d_call: TRBD2
cdr3_nt: TGTGCCAGCAGCTTAGCGGGAGGGAAAGAGACCCAGTACTTC
cdr3_aa: CASSLAGGKETQYF

clone_size: -
v_call: TRBV5-1
j_call: TRBJ1-2
d_call: -
cdr3_nt: TGCGCCAGCAGCCCGTACTACGGGGGGAAGGATGGCTACACCTTC
cdr3_aa: CASSPYYGGKDGYTF

clone_size: -
v_call: TRBV18
j_call: TRBJ1-1
d_call: -
cdr3_nt: TGTGCCAGCTCACCCGGGGGGGTGGACACTGAAGCTTTCTTT
cdr3_aa: CASSPGGVDTEAFF

clone_size: -
v_call: TRBV6-5
j_call: TRBJ2-7
d_call: TRBD2
cdr3_nt: TGTGCCAGCAGATCTAGCGGCTACTACGAGCAGTACTTC
cdr3_aa: CASRSSGYYEQYF

clone_size: few
v_call: TRBV7-9
j_call: TRBJ2-3
d_call: -
cdr3_nt: TGTGCCAGCAAAGGGCGCACAGATACGCAGTATTTT
cdr3_aa: CASKGRTDTQYF

clone_size: -
v_call: TRBV27
j_call: TRBJ2-1
d_call: TRBD2
cdr3_nt: TGTGCCAGCAGTCCTTATTTAGCGGGAAGCTCCTACAATGAGCAGTTCTTC
cdr3_aa: CASSPYLAGSSYNEQFF

clone_size: -
v_call: TRBV12-3/TRBV12-4
j_call: TRBJ2-7
d_call: -
cdr3_nt: TGTGCCAGCAGTTTGACGGGCTACGAGCAGTACTTC
cdr3_aa: CASSLTGYEQYF

clone_size: once
v_call: TRBV18
j_call: TRBJ2-3
d_call: -
cdr3_nt: TGTGCCAGCTCACCACCTTCTACCGCAGATACGCAGTATTTT
cdr3_aa: CASSPPSTADTQYF

clone_size: few
v_call: TRBV5-1
j_call: TRBJ2-5
d_call: -
cdr3_nt: TGCGCCAGCAAAAACCAAGAGACCCAGTACTTC
cdr3_aa: CASKNQETQYF

clone_size: few
v_call: TRBV4-1
j_call: TRBJ2-7
d_call: -
cdr3_nt: TGCGCCAGCAGCCGGCACGACACCCAGGCCCACTACGAGCAGTACTTC
cdr3_aa: CASSRHDTQAHYEQYF

clone_size: -
v_call: TRBV5-1
j_call: TRBJ2-7
d_call: -
cdr3_nt: TGCGCCAGCAGCTTGGCCGAGGGGTACGAGCAGTACTTC
cdr3_aa: CASSLAEGYEQYF

clone_size: -
v_call: TRBV5-4
j_call: TRBJ2-2
d_call: TRBD1
cdr3_nt: TGTGCCAGCAGCGACTCCGGGACAGGGGGCACCGGGGAGCTGTTTTTT
cdr3_aa: CASSDSGTGGTGELFF

clone_size: -
v_call: TRBV5-1
j_call: TRBJ1-1
d_call: TRBD1
cdr3_nt: TGCGCCAGCAGCACCCTGGGACAGGGGAACACTGAAGCTTTCTTT
cdr3_aa: CASSTLGQGNTEAFF

clone_size: -
v_call: TRBV5-1
j_call: TRBJ1-3
d_call: -
cdr3_nt: TGCGCCAGCAGCACCGAACCTAGAATGTCCCTATCTGGAAACACCATATATTTT
cdr3_aa: CASSTEPRMSLSGNTIYF

clone_size: once
v_call: TRBV28
j_call: TRBJ2-7
d_call: TRBD1
cdr3_nt: TGTGCCAGCAGTACCCCAGGGGGCAAGGACTACGAGCAGTACTTC
cdr3_aa: CASSTPGGKDYEQYF

clone_size: -
v_call: TRBV5-1
j_call: TRBJ2-1
d_call: -
cdr3_nt: TGCGCCAGCAGCTTTCAACAGCGGGTCCCTTACAATGAGCAGTTCTTC
cdr3_aa: CASSFQQRVPYNEQFF

clone_size: -
v_call: TRBV18
j_call: TRBJ1-3
d_call: -
cdr3_nt: TGTGCCAGCTCAGCCACAGGCCTGCGGAACACCATATATTTT
cdr3_aa: CASSATGLRNTIYF

clone_size: -
v_call: TRBV6-5
j_call: TRBJ2-1
d_call: TRBD2
cdr3_nt: TGTGCCAGCAGTTACTCTGGGCTAGCGGGAGTCAATGAGCAGTTCTTC
cdr3_aa: CASSYSGLAGVNEQFF

clone_size: once
v_call: TRBV7-8
j_call: TRBJ2-2
d_call: -
cdr3_nt: TGTGCCAGCAAGAGGTTCGGTTCCGGGGAGCTGTTTTTT
cdr3_aa: CASKRFGSGELFF

clone_size: -
v_call: TRBV27
j_call: TRBJ2-3
d_call: -
cdr3_nt: TGTGCCAGCAGTTTGGAGTCCCATCCCTATACGCAGTATTTT
cdr3_aa: CASSLESHPYTQYF

clone_size: -
v_call: TRBV28
j_call: TRBJ2-4
d_call: TRBD1
cdr3_nt: TGTGCCAGCAGTACAACCGGGACAGGGTCGCGAAACATTCAGTACTTC
cdr3_aa: CASSTTGTGSRNIQYF

clone_size: -
v_call: TRBV10-3
j_call: TRBJ2-3
d_call: TRBD2
cdr3_nt: TGTGCCATCATGCGGGAGGGCACAGATACGCAGTATTTT
cdr3_aa: CAIMREGTDTQYF

clone_size: -
v_call: TRBV12-1
j_call: TRBJ1-1
d_call: -
cdr3_nt: TGTGCCAGCAGCTTTCAAGGGTTCAAGGGGGACACTGAAGCTTTCTTT
cdr3_aa: CASSFQGFKGDTEAFF

clone_size: -
v_call: TRBV19
j_call: TRBJ1-2
d_call: -
cdr3_nt: TGTGCCAGTACCCCGGCCGGGGAATTAAACTATGGCTACACCTTC
cdr3_aa: CASTPAGELNYGYTF

clone_size: -
v_call: TRBV2
j_call: TRBJ2-1
d_call: TRBD2
cdr3_nt: TGTGCCAGCAAACCAGTAGCGGGGGAGTCCTTGGGGGATGAGCAGTTCTTC
cdr3_aa: CASKPVAGESLGDEQFF

clone_size: -
v_call: TRBV6-1
j_call: TRBJ2-7
d_call: -
cdr3_nt: TGTGCCAGCAGTGAAGGGACAGTCCGGTCCTACGAGCAGTACTTC
cdr3_aa: CASSEGTVRSYEQYF

clone_size: -
v_call: TRBV12-3/TRBV12-4
j_call: TRBJ2-5
d_call: -
cdr3_nt: TGTGCCAGCACTCCCCAGGGGCAAGAGACCCAGTACTTC
cdr3_aa: CASTPQGQETQYF

clone_size: -
v_call: TRBV6-5
j_call: TRBJ1-1
d_call: -
cdr3_nt: TGTGCCAGCAGTTACGGTACGGGAGACACGAACACTGAAGCTTTCTTT
cdr3_aa: CASSYGTGDTNTEAFF

clone_size: -
v_call: TRBV7-2
j_call: TRBJ2-1
d_call: -
cdr3_nt: TGTGCCAGCAGCTTAAGGGGGAGTGAGCAGTTCTTC
cdr3_aa: CASSLRGSEQFF

clone_size: -
v_call: TRBV5-1
j_call: TRBJ2-1
d_call: -
cdr3_nt: TGCGCCAGCAGCTTGGCCCCACCTGACAGCCCCAATGAGCAGTTCTTC
cdr3_aa: CASSLAPPDSPNEQFF

clone_size: -
v_call: TRBV27
j_call: TRBJ2-1
d_call: -
cdr3_nt: TGTGCCAGCAGTTTACGGGGAACCCATGAGCAGTTCTTC
cdr3_aa: CASSLRGTHEQFF

clone_size: -
v_call: TRBV30
j_call: TRBJ2-5
d_call: -
cdr3_nt: TGTGCCTGGAATTTCGACAGTTACGTGGAGACCCAGTACTTC
cdr3_aa: CAWNFDSYVETQYF

clone_size: few
v_call: TRBV15
j_call: TRBJ1-4
d_call: TRBD1
cdr3_nt: TGTGCCACCAGCAGAGGCAGGGGGATTGGGTCACTGTTTTTT
cdr3_aa: CATSRGRGIGSLFF

clone_size: -
v_call: TRBV7-9
j_call: TRBJ1-4
d_call: TRBD1
cdr3_nt: TGTGCCAGCAGCTCGCGGACAGGGGGAAATGAAAAACTGTTTTTT
cdr3_aa: CASSSRTGGNEKLFF